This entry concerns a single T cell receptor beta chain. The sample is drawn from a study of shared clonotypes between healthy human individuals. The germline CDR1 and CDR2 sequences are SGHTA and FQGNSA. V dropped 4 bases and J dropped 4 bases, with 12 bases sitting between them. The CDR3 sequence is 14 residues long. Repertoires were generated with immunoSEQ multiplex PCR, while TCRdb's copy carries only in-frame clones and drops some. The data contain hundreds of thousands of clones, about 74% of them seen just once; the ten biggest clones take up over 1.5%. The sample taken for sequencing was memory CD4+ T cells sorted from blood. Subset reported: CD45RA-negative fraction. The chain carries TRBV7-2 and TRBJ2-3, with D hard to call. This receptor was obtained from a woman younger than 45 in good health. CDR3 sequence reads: CASSSRGLADTQYF. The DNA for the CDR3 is TGTGCCAGCAGCTCAAGAGGATTGGCAGATACGCAGTATTTT.